The text below deals with one TCR beta chain. The antigen is unknown. The record originates from a study of CD8+CD57+ T cells in acquired aplastic anemia. General study points: The number of CD8+ CDR3 sequences shared by patients and controls was twenty-nine.

The template for TCR beta VDJ and CDR3 sequence profiling was genomic DNA. A single record per CDR3 protein comes from TCRdb applying MiXCR to the reads. Of roughly 500,000 distinct CDR3 sequences in the sample, more than 25% were seen once. Patients included in sequencing had previously demonstrated CD8+CD57+ cell expansion by flow cytometry. Diagnosis of severe acquired aplastic anemia applied to all patients. V shed 6 bases and J 4 bases; nucleotides not matched to a gene: 10. The CDR3 extends over 16 amino acids. Looked up from germline, CDR1 is SNHLY and CDR2 is FYNNEI. The sequence derives from a human donor with aplastic anemia. The sample was sorted CD4+, CD8+, or CD8+CD57+ T cells (not recorded which) from PBMCs. The gene calls are TRBV2 and TRBJ1-2, with 11 bases lining up with TRBD1. The CDR3 spells CASRGQGAGTGYGYTF. CDR3 in DNA: TGTGCCAGCAGAGGACAGGGGGCCGGGACAGGCTATGGCTACACCTTC.